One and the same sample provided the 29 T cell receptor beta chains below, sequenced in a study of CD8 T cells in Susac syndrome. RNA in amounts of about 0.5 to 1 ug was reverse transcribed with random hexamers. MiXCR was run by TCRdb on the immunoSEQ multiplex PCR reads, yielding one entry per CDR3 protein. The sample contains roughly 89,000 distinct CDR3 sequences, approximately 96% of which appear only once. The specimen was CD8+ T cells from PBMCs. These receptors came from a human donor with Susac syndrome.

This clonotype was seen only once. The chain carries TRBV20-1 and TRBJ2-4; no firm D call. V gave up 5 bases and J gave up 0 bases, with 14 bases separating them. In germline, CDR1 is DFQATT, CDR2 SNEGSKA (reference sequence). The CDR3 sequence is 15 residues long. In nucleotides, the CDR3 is TGCAGTGCTGAATTGACACCAGGAGCCAAAAACATTCAGTACTTC. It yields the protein CSAELTPGAKNIQYF.

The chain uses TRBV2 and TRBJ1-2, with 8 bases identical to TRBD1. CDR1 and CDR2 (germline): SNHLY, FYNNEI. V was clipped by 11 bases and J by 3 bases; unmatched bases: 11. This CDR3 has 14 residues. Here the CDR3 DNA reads TGTGCCGGACAGGGCGGTAGAGGCTACTATGGCTACACCTTC. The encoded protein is CAGQGGRGYYGYTF.

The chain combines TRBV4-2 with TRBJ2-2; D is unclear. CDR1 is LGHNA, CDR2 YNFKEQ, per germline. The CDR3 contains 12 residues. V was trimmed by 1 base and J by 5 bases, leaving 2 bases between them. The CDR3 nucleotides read TGTGCCAGCAGCCAAGTTACCGGGGAGCTGTTTTTT. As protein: CASSQVTGELFF.

CDR3 region: CSANGGSYNEQFF. CDR3 nucleotide sequence: TGCAGTGCTAACGGGGGGTCCTACAATGAGCAGTTCTTC. The chain recombines TRBV20-1 with TRBJ2-1; 7 bases map to TRBD2. The J segment lost 1 base and the V segment lost 4 bases, leaving 1 base of the junction unmatched. CDR1 DFQATT and CDR2 SNEGSKA come from the germline V gene (reference sequence). This CDR3 is 13 amino acids long.

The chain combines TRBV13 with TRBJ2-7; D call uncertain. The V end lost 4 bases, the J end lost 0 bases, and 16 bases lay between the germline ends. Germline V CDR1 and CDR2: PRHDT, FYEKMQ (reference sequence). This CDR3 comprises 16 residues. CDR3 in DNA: TGTGCCAGCAGCTCCTGGACGGAGATTAGCTCCTACGAGCAGTACTTC. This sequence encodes CASSSWTEISSYEQYF.

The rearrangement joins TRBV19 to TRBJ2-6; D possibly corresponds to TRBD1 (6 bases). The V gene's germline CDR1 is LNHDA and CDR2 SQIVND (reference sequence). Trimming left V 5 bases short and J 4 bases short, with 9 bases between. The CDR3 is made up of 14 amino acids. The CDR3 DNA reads TGTGCCAGTAGTCAGGGGCAAGGGGCCAACGTCCTGACTTTC. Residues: CASSQGQGANVLTF.

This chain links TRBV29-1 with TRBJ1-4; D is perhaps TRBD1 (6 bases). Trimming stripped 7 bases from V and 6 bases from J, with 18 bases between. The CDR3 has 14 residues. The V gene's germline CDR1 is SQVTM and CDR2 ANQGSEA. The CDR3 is CSAYRVSGDEKLFF. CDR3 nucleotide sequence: TGCAGCGCGTATCGGGTGTCAGGGGATGAAAAACTGTTTTTT.

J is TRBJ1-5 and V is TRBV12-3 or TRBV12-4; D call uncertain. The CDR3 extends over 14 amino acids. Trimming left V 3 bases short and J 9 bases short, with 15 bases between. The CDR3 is CASSFTHRSGPQHF. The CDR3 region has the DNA TGTGCCAGCAGTTTTACCCATCGGTCTGGGCCCCAGCATTTT.

The CDR3 spells CASSLDRDREQFF. The DNA for the CDR3 is TGTGCCAGCAGCTTGGATCGGGACCGTGAGCAGTTCTTC. J is TRBJ2-1 and V is TRBV5-4; D tentatively fits TRBD1 or TRBD2 (5 bases each). Trimming cost V 0 bases and J 9 bases, with 10 bases left between them. Germline V gene lookup returns CDR1 SGHNT and CDR2 YYREEE (reference sequence). The CDR3 sequence is 13 residues long. The full variable domain, rest sourced from reference TRBV5-4 and TRBJ2-1, is ETGVTQSPTHLIKTRGQQVTLRCSSQSGHNTVSWYQQALGQGPQFIFQYYREEENGRGNFPPRFSGLQFPNYSSELNVNALELDDSALYLCASSLDRDREQFFGPGTRLTVL.

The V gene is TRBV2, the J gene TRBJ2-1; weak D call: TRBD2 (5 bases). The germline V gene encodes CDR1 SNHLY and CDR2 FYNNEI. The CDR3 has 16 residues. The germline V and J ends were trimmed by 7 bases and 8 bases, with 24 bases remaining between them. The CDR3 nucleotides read TGTGCCAGCACCCCCTCTGGACTCGGGTGGAGCGATGAGCAGTTCTTC. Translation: CASTPSGLGWSDEQFF.

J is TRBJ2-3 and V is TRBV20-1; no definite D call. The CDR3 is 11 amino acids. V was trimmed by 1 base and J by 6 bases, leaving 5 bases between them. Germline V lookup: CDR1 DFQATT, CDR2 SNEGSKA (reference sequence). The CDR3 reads CSARGKDTQYF. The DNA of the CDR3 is TGCAGTGCTAGAGGGAAGGATACGCAGTATTTT.

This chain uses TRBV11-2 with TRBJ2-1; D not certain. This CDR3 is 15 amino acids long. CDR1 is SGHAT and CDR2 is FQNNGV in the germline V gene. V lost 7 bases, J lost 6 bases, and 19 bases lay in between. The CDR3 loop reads CASTSKRTALNEQFF. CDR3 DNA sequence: TGTGCCAGCACCTCTAAAAGGACCGCCCTCAATGAGCAGTTCTTC.

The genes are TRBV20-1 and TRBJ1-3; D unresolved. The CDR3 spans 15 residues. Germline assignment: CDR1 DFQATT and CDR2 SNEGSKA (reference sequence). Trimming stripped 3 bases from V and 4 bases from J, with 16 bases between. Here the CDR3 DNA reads TGCAGTGCTAGCCGGCCCGATCTTAACGGAAACACCATATATTTT. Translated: CSASRPDLNGNTIYF.

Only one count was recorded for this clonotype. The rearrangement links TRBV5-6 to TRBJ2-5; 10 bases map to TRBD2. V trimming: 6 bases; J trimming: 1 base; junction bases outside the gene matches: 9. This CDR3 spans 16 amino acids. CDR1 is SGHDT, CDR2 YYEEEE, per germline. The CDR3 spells CASNTPSGGRQETQYF. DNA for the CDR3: TGTGCCAGCAACACCCCTAGCGGGGGACGCCAAGAGACCCAGTACTTC.

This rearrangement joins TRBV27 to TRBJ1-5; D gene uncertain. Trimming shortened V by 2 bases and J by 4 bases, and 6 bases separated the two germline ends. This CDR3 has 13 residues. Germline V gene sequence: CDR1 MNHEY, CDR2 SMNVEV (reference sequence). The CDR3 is CASSLAVNQPQHF. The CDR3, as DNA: TGTGCCAGCAGTTTAGCAGTGAATCAGCCCCAGCATTTT.

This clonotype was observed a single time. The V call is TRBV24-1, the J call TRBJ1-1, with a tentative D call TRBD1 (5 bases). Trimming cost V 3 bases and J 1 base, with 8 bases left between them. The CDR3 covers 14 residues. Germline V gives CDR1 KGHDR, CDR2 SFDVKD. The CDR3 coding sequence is TGTGCCACCAGTGATACGGGGGAGAACACTGAAGCTTTCTTT. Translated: CATSDTGENTEAFF.

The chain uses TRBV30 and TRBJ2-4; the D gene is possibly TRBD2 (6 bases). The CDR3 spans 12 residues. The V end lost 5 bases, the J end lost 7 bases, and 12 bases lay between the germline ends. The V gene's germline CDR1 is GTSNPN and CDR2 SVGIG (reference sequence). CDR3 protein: CAWGPTRNIQYF. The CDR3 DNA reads TGTGCCTGGGGTCCGACTAGGAACATTCAGTACTTC.

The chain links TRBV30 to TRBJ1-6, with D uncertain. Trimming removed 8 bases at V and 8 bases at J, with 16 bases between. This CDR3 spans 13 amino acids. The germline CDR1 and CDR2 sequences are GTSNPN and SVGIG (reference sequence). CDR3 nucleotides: TGTGCCCACGACGGGGTTAGGGATTCACCCCTCCACTTT. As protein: CAHDGVRDSPLHF.

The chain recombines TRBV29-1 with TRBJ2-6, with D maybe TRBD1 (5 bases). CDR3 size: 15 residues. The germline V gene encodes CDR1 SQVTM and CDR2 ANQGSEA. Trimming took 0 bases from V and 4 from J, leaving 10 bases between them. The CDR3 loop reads CSVEDPGRGANVLTF. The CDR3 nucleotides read TGCAGCGTTGAAGATCCAGGGCGCGGGGCCAACGTCCTGACTTTC.

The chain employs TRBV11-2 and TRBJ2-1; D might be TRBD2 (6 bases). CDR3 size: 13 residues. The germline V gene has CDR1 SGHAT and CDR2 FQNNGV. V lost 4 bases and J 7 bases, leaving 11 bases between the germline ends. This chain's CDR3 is CASSSGLGNEQFF. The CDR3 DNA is TGTGCCAGCAGCTCGGGACTGGGAAATGAGCAGTTCTTC.

This CDR3 reads CSASPAGFEAFF. For the CDR3, the DNA is TGCAGTGCTAGTCCCGCCGGCTTTGAAGCTTTCTTT. This chain links TRBV20-1 with TRBJ1-1; no clear D gene. Germline V CDR1 and CDR2: DFQATT, SNEGSKA (reference sequence). The CDR3 extends over 12 amino acids. The ends were cut back, 3 bases at V and 7 bases at J, with 12 bases in the middle.

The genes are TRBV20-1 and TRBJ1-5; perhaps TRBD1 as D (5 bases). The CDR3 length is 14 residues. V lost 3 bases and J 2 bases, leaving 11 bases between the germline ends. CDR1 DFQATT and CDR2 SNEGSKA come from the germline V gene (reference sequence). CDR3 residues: CSARQQGGNQPQHF. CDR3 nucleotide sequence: TGCAGTGCTAGGCAACAAGGGGGCAATCAGCCCCAGCATTTT.

CDR3 region: CASSHGTGSNQPQHF. As DNA, the CDR3 is TGCGCCAGCAGCCACGGGACAGGGAGCAATCAGCCCCAGCATTTT. The chain is built from TRBV4-3 and TRBJ1-5; 9 bases are shared with TRBD1. CDR1 is LGHNA, CDR2 YSLEER, per germline. V gave up 3 bases and J gave up 1 base; unmatched junction bases: 1. The CDR3 is 15 residues long.

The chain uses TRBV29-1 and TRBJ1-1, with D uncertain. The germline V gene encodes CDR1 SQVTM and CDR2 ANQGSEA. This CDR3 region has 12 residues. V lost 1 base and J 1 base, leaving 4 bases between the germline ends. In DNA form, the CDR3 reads TGCAGCGTTGAAGTCACGAACACTGAAGCTTTCTTT. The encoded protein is CSVEVTNTEAFF.

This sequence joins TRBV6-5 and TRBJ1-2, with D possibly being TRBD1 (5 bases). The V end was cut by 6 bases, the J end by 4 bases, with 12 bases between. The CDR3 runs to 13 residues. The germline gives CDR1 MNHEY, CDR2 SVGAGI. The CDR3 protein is CASSPDSVYGYTF. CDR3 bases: TGTGCCAGCAGCCCCGACAGCGTCTATGGCTACACCTTC.

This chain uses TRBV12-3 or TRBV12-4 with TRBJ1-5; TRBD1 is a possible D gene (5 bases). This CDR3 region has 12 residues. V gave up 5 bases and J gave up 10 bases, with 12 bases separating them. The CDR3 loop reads CASSGPGDPQHF. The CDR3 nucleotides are TGTGCCAGCAGTGGCCCGGGGGATCCCCAGCATTTT.

The CDR3 spells CASSRTGVREKLFF. The CDR3 DNA reads TGTGCCAGCAGCCGAACAGGGGTCCGGGAAAAACTGTTTTTT. V is TRBV4-2 and J is TRBJ1-4, with TRBD1 matching 7 bases. The CDR3 covers 14 residues. Germline V gene data show CDR1 as LGHNA and CDR2 as YNFKEQ. The V and J ends lost 4 bases and 8 bases, in that order; junction bases with no gene match: 7.

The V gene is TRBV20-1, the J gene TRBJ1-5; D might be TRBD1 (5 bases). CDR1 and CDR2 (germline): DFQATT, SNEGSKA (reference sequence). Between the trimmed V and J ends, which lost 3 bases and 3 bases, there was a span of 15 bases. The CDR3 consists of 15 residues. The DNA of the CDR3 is TGCAGTGCTAGCCCCAGCAGGGACCCCAATCAGCCCCAGCATTTT. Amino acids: CSASPSRDPNQPQHF.

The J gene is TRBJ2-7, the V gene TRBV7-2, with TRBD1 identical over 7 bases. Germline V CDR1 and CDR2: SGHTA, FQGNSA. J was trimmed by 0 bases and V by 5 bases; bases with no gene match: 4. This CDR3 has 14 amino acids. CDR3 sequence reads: CASSRGQASYEQYF. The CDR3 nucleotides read TGTGCCAGCAGCCGTGGACAGGCCTCCTACGAGCAGTACTTC.